The present T cell receptor beta chain was sequenced within a study of blood T cell repertoires in COVID-19. Background on the study: The samples span acute and convalescent COVID-19 from the United States, Italy and Spain. Sources were T cells, B-cell-depleted T cells, or PBMCs; the material itself was cDNA or gDNA.

Under the authors' procedure: From reference gene primer amplification, estimates of nucleated cell counts were derived. Assay used: immunoSEQ multiplex PCR; TCRdb lists only in-frame clones, some missing. For V, J and clone size, that table is used; D and trimming come from the DNA. The repertoire consists of 270,000 or so clones, with less than 95% occurring once and the leading ten covering around 2.8%. The CDR3 runs to 17 residues. V lost 4 bases and J 4 bases, leaving 22 bases between the germline ends. The germline gives CDR1 SGDLS, CDR2 YYNGEE. The source material was PBMCs or T cells enriched from blood (not recorded which). The chain recombines TRBV9 with TRBJ2-3; TRBD2 might be the D (5 bases). The clonotype comes from a man between 35 and 55 years old who had been exposed to COVID-19. CDR3 DNA sequence: TGTGCCAGCAGCCCTAATCTAGCCTACGAGCGCCCAGATACGCAGTATTTT. Translating gives CASSPNLAYERPDTQYF.